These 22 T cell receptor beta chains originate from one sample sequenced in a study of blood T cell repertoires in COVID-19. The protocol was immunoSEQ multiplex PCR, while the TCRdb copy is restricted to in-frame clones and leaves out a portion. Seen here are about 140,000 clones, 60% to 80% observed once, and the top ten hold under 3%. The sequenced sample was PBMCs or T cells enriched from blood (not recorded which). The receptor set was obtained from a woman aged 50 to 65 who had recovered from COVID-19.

This CDR3 is CASRDRGNTEAFF. The CDR3, as DNA: TGTGCCAGCAGGGACAGGGGGAACACTGAAGCTTTCTTT. The rearrangement links TRBV19 to TRBJ1-1; 10 bases are shared with TRBD1. The germline V gene has CDR1 LNHDA and CDR2 SQIVND (reference sequence). The CDR3 length is 13 residues. J gave up 1 base and V 9 bases, and 2 bases lay outside the gene matches.

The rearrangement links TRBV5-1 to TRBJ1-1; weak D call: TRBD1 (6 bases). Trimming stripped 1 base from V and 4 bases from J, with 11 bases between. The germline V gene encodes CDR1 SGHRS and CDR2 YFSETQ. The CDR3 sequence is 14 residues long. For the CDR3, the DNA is TGCGCCAGCAGCTTGAGGGGGTCGGGCACTGAAGCTTTCTTT. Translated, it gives CASSLRGSGTEAFF. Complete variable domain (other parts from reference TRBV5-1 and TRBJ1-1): KAGVTQTPRYLIKTRGQQVTLSCSPISGHRSVSWYQQTPGQGLQFLFEYFSETQRNKGNFPGRFSGRQFSNSRSEMNVSTLELGDSALYLCASSLRGSGTEAFFGQGTRLTVV.

CDR3 in DNA: TGCGCCAGCAGCCACCTGGACAGGGAGAACACTGAAGCTTTCTTT. Translation gives CASSHLDRENTEAFF. The chain employs TRBV4-1 and TRBJ1-1, with TRBD1 matching 8 bases. Germline V lookup: CDR1 MGHRA, CDR2 YSYEKL. V was clipped by 3 bases and J by 1 base; unmatched bases: 4. The CDR3 runs 15 residues.

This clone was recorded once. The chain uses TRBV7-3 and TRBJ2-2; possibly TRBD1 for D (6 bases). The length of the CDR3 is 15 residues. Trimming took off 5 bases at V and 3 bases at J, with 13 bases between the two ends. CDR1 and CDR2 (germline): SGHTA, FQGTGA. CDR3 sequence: CASSPGTLDTGELFF. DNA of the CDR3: TGTGCCAGCAGCCCGGGGACACTAGACACCGGGGAGCTGTTTTTT.

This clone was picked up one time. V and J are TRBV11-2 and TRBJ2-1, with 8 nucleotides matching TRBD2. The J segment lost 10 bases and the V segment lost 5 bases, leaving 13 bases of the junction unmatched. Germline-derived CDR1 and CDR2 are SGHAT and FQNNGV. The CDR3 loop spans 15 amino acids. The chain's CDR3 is CASSPQLRGGLEQFF. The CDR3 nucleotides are TGTGCCAGCAGCCCCCAGTTACGGGGGGGCTTAGAGCAGTTCTTC.

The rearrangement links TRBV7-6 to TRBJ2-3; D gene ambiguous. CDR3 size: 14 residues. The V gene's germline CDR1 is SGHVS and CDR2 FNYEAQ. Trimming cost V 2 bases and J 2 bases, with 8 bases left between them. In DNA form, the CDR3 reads TGTGCCAGCAGCTTATCAGAAGTCACAGATACGCAGTATTTT. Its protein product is CASSLSEVTDTQYF.

This CDR3 reads CASSPGTPYEQYF. DNA of the CDR3: TGTGCCAGCAGCCCCGGGACACCTTACGAGCAGTACTTC. The chain joins TRBV5-6 to TRBJ2-7; tentative D call: TRBD1 (6 bases). The V gene's germline CDR1 is SGHDT and CDR2 YYEEEE. Deletions cut 4 bases from V and 4 bases from J, with 12 bases between. This CDR3 region has 13 residues.

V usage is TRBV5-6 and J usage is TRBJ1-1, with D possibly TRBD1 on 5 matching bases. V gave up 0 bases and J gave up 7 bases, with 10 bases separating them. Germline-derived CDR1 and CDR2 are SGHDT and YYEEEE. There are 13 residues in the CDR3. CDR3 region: CASSLGGAGEAFF. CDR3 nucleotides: TGTGCCAGCAGCTTGGGCGGGGCAGGTGAAGCTTTCTTT.

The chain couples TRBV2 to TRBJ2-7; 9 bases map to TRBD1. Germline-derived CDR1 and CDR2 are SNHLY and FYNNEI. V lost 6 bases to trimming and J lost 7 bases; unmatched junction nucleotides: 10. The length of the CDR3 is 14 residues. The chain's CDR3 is CASRILTGGREQYF. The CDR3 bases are TGTGCCAGCAGAATACTGACAGGGGGTCGGGAGCAGTACTTC.

The CDR3 spells CASGPRTESSYEQYF. DNA of the CDR3: TGTGCCAGCGGCCCCCGCACAGAGAGCTCCTACGAGCAGTACTTC. The rearrangement uses TRBV6-5 and TRBJ2-7; D is undetermined. The V end lost 8 bases, the J end lost 0 bases, and 17 bases lay between the germline ends. The germline gives CDR1 MNHEY, CDR2 SVGAGI. CDR3 length: 15 amino acids.

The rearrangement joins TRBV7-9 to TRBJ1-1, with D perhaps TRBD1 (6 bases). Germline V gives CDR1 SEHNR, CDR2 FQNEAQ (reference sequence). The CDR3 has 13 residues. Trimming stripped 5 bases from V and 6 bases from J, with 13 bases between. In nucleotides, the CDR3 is TGTGCCAGCAGCCGGGGGGGCAATCCTGAAGCTTTCTTT. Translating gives CASSRGGNPEAFF.

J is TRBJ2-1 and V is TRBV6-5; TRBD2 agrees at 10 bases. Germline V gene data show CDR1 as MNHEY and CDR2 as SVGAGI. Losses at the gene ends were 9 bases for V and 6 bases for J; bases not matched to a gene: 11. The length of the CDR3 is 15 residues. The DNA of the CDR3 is TGTGCCAGTTACGCCATGGCTAGCGGGAGCAATGAGCAGTTCTTC. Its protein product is CASYAMASGSNEQFF.

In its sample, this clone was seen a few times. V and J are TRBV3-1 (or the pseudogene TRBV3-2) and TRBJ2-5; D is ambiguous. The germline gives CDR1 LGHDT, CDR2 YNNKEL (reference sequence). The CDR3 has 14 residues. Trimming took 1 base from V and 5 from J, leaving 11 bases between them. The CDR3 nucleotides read TGTGCCAGCAGCCAAGCACAGTCTTGGGAGACCCAGTACTTC. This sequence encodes CASSQAQSWETQYF.

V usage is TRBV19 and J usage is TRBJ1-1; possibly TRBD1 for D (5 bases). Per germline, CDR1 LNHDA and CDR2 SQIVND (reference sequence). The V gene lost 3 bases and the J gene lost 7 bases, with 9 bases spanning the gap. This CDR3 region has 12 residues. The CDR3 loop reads CASSIRGGEAFF. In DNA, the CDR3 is TGTGCCAGTAGTATTAGGGGAGGTGAAGCTTTCTTT.

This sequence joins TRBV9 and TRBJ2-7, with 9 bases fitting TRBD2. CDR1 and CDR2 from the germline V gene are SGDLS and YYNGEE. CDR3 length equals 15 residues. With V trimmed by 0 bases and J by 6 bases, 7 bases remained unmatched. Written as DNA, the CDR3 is TGTGCCAGCAGCGTAGAGGCGGGAGGGCTCGGCGAGCAGTACTTC. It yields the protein CASSVEAGGLGEQYF.

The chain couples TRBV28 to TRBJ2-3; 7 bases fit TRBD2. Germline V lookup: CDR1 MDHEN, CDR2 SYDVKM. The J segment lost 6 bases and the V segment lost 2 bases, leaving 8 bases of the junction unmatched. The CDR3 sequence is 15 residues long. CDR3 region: CASSLGGSGIDTQYF. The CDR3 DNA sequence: TGTGCCAGCAGTTTAGGAGGAAGCGGGATCGATACGCAGTATTTT.

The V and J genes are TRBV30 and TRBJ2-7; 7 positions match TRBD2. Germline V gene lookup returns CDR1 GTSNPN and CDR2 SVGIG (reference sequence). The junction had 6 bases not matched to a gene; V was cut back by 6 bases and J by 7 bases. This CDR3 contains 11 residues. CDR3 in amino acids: CACKWGGEQYF. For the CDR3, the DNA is TGTGCCTGCAAATGGGGGGGAGAGCAGTACTTC. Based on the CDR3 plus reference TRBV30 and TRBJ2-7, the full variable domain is SQTIHQWPATLVQPVGSPLSLECTVEGTSNPNLYWYRQAAGRGLQLLFYSVGIGQISSEVPQNLSASRPQDRQFILSSKKLLLSDSGFYLCACKWGGEQYFGPGTRLTVT.

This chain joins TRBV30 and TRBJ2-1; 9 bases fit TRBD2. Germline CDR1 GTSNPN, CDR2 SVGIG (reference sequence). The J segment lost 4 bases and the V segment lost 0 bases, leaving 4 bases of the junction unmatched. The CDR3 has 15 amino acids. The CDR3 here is CAWSVGLAGYNEQFF. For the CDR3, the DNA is TGTGCCTGGAGTGTTGGGCTAGCGGGATACAATGAGCAGTTCTTC.

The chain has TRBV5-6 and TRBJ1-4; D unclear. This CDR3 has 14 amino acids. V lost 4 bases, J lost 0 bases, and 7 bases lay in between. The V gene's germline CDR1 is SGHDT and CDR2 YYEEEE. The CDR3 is CASSGIATNEKLFF. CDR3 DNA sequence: TGTGCCAGCAGCGGCATTGCAACTAATGAAAAACTGTTTTTT.

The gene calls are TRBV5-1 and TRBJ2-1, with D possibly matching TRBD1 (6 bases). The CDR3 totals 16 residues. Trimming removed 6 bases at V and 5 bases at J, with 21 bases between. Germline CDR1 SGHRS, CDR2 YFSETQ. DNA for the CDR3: TGCGCCAGCAAACCGATTTTAGGCACAGGGAACAATGAGCAGTTCTTC. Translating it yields CASKPILGTGNNEQFF.

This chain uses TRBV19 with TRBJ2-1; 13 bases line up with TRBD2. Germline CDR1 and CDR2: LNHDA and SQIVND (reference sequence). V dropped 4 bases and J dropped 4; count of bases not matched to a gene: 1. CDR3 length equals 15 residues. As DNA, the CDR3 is TGTGCCAGTAGTAGGGGACTAGCGGGGTACAATGAGCAGTTCTTC. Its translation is CASSRGLAGYNEQFF.

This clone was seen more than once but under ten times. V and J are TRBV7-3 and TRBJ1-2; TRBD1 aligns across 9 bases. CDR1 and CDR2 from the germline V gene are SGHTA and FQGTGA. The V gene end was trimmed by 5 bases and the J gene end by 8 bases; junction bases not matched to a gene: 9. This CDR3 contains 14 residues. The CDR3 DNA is TGTGCCAGCAGCGTAGGACAGGGGAGTAGGGGCTACACCTTC. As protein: CASSVGQGSRGYTF.